Sequencing of this T cell receptor (beta chain) was carried out in a study of quantifying T cell responses using KT2 cells. Whole-study context: RNA was reverse transcribed with TCR alpha and beta constant-region primers. The second PCR ran as a qPCR until a predetermined fluorescence threshold was reached.

In this sample, this clonotype turned up a few times. What it binds is unknown. The cDNA 3' end received a ligated oligonucleotide with a UMI. First-round PCR used 3 to 4 cycles and beta primers RC1.1 and RC1.2 covering TRBC1 and TRBC2. TCRdb recomputed calls from the UMI-ligation and nested PCR reads with MiXCR, one row per CDR3 protein. This sample has 30,000 or so distinct CDR3 sequences, with 6% to 9.5% found just once. Germline loops: CDR1 DFQATT, CDR2 SNEGSKA (reference sequence). The germline V and J ends were trimmed by 8 bases and 7 bases, with 14 bases remaining between them. The CDR3 has 12 residues. Unfractionated PBMC were spiked with known numbers of KT2 clone cells. Different KT2-to-PBMC ratios were created with a constant PBMC count. Study findings and constraints: KT2 sequence counts showed saturation when very many KT2 cells were spiked in.

This sequence originates from a human donor. V is TRBV20-1 and J is TRBJ1-4; D is ambiguous. The sequencing input was PBMCs spiked with cells of the T cell clone KT2. The CDR3 protein is CSQSIGSEKLFF. The CDR3 DNA sequence: TGCAGTCAGTCCATTGGAAGTGAAAAACTGTTTTTT.